The rows below give T cell receptor beta chains drawn from one sample of a study of regulatory T cells in long-lasting Graves disease. TCRdb re-analysed the multiplex PCR reads in MiXCR, keeping a single row per CDR3 protein. Found here are 400,000 to 500,000 distinct CDR3 sequences, 21% of them singletons; the top ten hold around 15%. The sequencing used peripheral blood mononuclear cells (PBMCs), collected when the disease was refractory, from a patient treated with antithyroid drugs. The origin of the receptors is a female donor with Graves disease. Each CDR3 is given without its conserved first and last residue. Part of the rows lack a size; the others show once, few, many or a class for expanded clones.

v_gene	len	j_gene	abundance	CDR3aa
TRBV20-1	13	TRBJ2-5	.	SAKRLADLQETQY
TRBV29-1	11	TRBJ1-5	few	SVFPGGNQPQH
TRBV27	12	TRBJ1-1	many	ASSFNTENTEAF
TRBV14	11	TRBJ2-7	.	ASSQVRGDEQY
TRBV15	15	TRBJ2-7	many	ATSRELSGQALYEQY
TRBV20-1	14	TRBJ2-2	few	SASRTSGGRTGELF
TRBV28	14	TRBJ2-6	few	ASSYLQGAGANVLT
TRBV19	15	TRBJ2-6	few	ASSIGGTHSGANVLT
TRBV12-3/TRBV12-4	12	TRBJ2-5	many	AIRSSGVGETQY
TRBV5-5	12	TRBJ2-2	.	ASSFLVFTGELF
TRBV30	11	TRBJ2-7	few	AWSVGGINEQY
TRBV11-1	14	TRBJ2-2	many	ASSHRLAVLTGELF
TRBV28	13	TRBJ2-1	few	ASGLGLAGANEQF
TRBV12-3/TRBV12-4	11	TRBJ1-1	.	ASSLGQRNEAF
TRBV9	10	TRBJ1-6	.	ASSPLDSPLH
TRBV4-2	12	TRBJ1-2	.	ASSQEAGDYGYT
TRBV7-9	13	TRBJ1-2	.	ASSSLNRDHNGYT
TRBV28	13	TRBJ2-3	.	ASSLGGTGTDTQY
TRBV10-1	7	TRBJ2-7	.	ATPGEQY
TRBV19	13	TRBJ1-5	few	ASSIGGGGQQPQH
TRBV10-3	11	TRBJ1-4	few	AIRQGAEEKLF
TRBV6-2/TRBV6-3	11	TRBJ1-5	many	ASRPTGYQPQH
TRBV3-1	13	TRBJ2-1	once	ASSQDFTGDNEQF
TRBV28	13	TRBJ2-7	many	ASSPGTGGFNEQY
TRBV10-3	14	TRBJ2-5	many	AISASLAGVRETQY
TRBV5-5	14	TRBJ2-7	many	ASSLGSGQGAVEQY
TRBV6-2/TRBV6-3	9	TRBJ1-4	.	ATSRGEKLF
TRBV28	10	TRBJ2-2	many	ASSLFWGELF
TRBV9	15	TRBJ2-5	many	ASSGQRGMGAWETQY
TRBV5-4	12	TRBJ1-4	few	ASSLSGTGEKLF
TRBV30	12	TRBJ1-1	many	AWHGAVMNTEAF
TRBV10-3	14	TRBJ2-4	few	AITGLAPGAKNIQY
TRBV5-1	7	TRBJ2-7	few	ARGYEQY
TRBV7-8	14	TRBJ1-3	.	ASSPRGQNLGNTIY
TRBV12-3/TRBV12-4	13	TRBJ1-3	few	ASRVSGSSGNTIY
TRBV5-1	15	TRBJ2-5	many	ASSGPSGGPYQETQY
TRBV20-1	12	TRBJ1-2	few	SAHAEVPNYGYT
TRBV19	16	TRBJ2-1	.	ASSILVRGSYPYNEQF
TRBV3-1	14	TRBJ2-3	.	ASSQERTSLTDTQY
TRBV7-8	11	TRBJ1-2	few	ASSFGVFYGYT
TRBV28	13	TRBJ2-5	many	ASSFSSGSVETQY
TRBV20-1	15	TRBJ2-4	.	SAQGLAGGLAKNIQY
TRBV7-8	12	TRBJ2-7	.	ASSSTSGTYEQY
TRBV28	14	TRBJ2-7	many	ASSEQGFPSSYEQY
TRBV2	11	TRBJ2-7	many	ASSKREGDEQY
TRBV7-8	14	TRBJ2-7	many	ASSLAGLPSSYEQY
TRBV27	11	TRBJ2-7	.	ASSFLGQVEQY
TRBV25-1	14	TRBJ1-5	many	ASSDSQGDGNQPQH
TRBV25-1	14	TRBJ2-7	.	ASSPRTARSSYEQY
TRBV5-1	12	TRBJ2-2	.	ASSPDTYTGELF
TRBV19	11	TRBJ2-1	once	ASSERQFNEQF
TRBV6-1	14	TRBJ1-5	many	ASGRRDRPSNQPQH
TRBV7-9	14	TRBJ2-5	many	ASSLTGTGYGETQY